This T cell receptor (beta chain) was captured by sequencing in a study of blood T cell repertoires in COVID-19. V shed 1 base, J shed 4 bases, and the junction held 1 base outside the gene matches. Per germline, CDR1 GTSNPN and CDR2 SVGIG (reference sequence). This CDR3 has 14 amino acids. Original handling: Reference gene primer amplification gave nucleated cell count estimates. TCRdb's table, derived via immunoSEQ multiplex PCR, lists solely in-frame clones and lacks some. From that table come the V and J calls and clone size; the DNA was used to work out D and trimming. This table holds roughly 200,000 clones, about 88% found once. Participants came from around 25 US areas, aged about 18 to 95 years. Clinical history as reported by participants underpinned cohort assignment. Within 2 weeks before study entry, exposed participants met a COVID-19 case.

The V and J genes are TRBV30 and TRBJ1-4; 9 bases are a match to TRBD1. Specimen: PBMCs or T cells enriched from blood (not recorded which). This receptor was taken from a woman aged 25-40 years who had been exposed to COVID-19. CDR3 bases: TGTGCCTGGAGTGAGGGACAGGGTAATGAAAAACTGTTTTTT. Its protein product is CAWSEGQGNEKLFF.